Below are 10 T cell receptor beta chains sequenced from a single sample in a study of cytomegalovirus exposure and HLA in healthy donors (dated by TCRdb to the late 2010s). Library generation was performed with the immunoSEQ multiplex PCR assay. TCRdb carries this immuneACCESS record with in-frame sequences only. Its versions omit some clonotypes, under half of them owing to an unresolved V gene in the studies checked, with the rest unexplained. The sample yields about 200,000 clones; about 81% were counted once. Jointly, the top ten make up 0.95% to 1.5% of the sample. Source material: PBMCs. These receptors were obtained from a woman in her twenties or thirties in good health and CMV-seronegative.

The chain combines TRBV6-1 with TRBJ1-1; D is perhaps TRBD1 (5 bases). Germline CDR1 MNHNS, CDR2 SASEGT. V was clipped by 6 bases and J by 6 bases, with 14 bases between them. The CDR3 is 13 amino acids. This CDR3 is CASRQDAASEAFF. As DNA, the CDR3 is TGTGCCAGCAGACAGGACGCCGCCTCTGAAGCTTTCTTT.

CDR3 loop: CASSQDEGRGYGYTF. CDR3 sequence (DNA): TGCGCCAGCAGCCAAGATGAGGGCCGAGGGTATGGCTACACCTTC. The chain links TRBV4-1 to TRBJ1-2, with D uncertain. Deletions cut 0 bases from V and 5 bases from J, with 13 bases between. From germline, CDR1 is MGHRA and CDR2 YSYEKL. The CDR3 consists of 15 residues.

The chain employs TRBV6-1 and TRBJ2-5, with a possible D match to TRBD2 (6 bases). The length of the CDR3 is 14 residues. The germline V gene has CDR1 MNHNS and CDR2 SASEGT. V was trimmed by 4 bases and J by 5 bases, leaving 14 bases between them. The CDR3 here is CASSVVAVGETQYF. The CDR3, as DNA: TGTGCCAGCAGTGTGGTAGCGGTTGGGGAGACCCAGTACTTC.

This clone came up once. This chain links TRBV5-6 with TRBJ1-3; D remains unclear. Trimming removed 0 bases from V and 0 bases from J, with 10 bases in between. From germline, CDR1 is SGHDT and CDR2 YYEEEE. The CDR3 spans 16 residues. The CDR3 bases are TGTGCCAGCAGCTTGGGGTCGGGGATCTCTGGAAACACCATATATTTT. Translating it yields CASSLGSGISGNTIYF.

The chain is built from TRBV7-9 and TRBJ1-5; D unresolved. Germline V gives CDR1 SEHNR, CDR2 FQNEAQ (reference sequence). V was clipped by 2 bases and J by 4 bases, with 6 bases between them. The CDR3 runs to 13 residues. CDR3 coding DNA: TGTGCCAGCAGCTTACATGTTAATCAGCCCCAGCATTTT. Its protein is CASSLHVNQPQHF.

This CDR3 is CASSSTRQGFAYEQYF. CDR3 bases: TGTGCCAGCAGCTCAACTCGACAGGGCTTTGCCTACGAGCAGTACTTC. The rearrangement links TRBV7-9 to TRBJ2-7; 7 bases are a match to TRBD1. Trimming at V came to 4 bases and at J to 2 bases, leaving 11 bases not matched to a gene. Germline V gives CDR1 SEHNR, CDR2 FQNEAQ (reference sequence). This CDR3 comprises 16 residues.

This rearrangement joins TRBV2 to TRBJ1-1; D is ambiguous. V lost 4 bases to trimming and J lost 4 bases, with 16 bases between them. The germline V gene encodes CDR1 SNHLY and CDR2 FYNNEI. There are 15 residues in the CDR3. As DNA, the CDR3 is TGTGCCAGCAGTGCCTTACGGACGGGAGCCACTGAAGCTTTCTTT. It yields the protein CASSALRTGATEAFF.

The chain carries TRBV30 and TRBJ2-7; TRBD2 is a possible D gene (6 bases). The V gene lost 1 base and the J gene lost 0 bases, with 16 bases spanning the gap. This CDR3 region has 16 residues. Germline values: CDR1 GTSNPN, CDR2 SVGIG (reference sequence). The CDR3 reads CAWSGVSSGNSYEQYF. DNA of the CDR3: TGTGCCTGGAGTGGGGTTAGTAGCGGAAACTCCTACGAGCAGTACTTC.

The J gene is TRBJ1-1, the V gene TRBV5-6; TRBD1 aligns across 9 bases. The germline V gene encodes CDR1 SGHDT and CDR2 YYEEEE. This CDR3 is 13 amino acids long. With V trimmed by 4 bases and J by 10 bases, 8 bases remained unmatched. Here the CDR3 reads CASSLRTGDGAFF. The CDR3 DNA is TGTGCCAGCAGCCTACGGACAGGGGACGGAGCTTTCTTT.

J is TRBJ1-5 and V is TRBV28, with D perhaps matching TRBD1 (5 bases). The germline CDR1 and CDR2 sequences are MDHEN and SYDVKM. The CDR3 is 16 residues long. V gave up 6 bases and J gave up 0 bases, with 15 bases separating them. The CDR3 loop reads CASSVQGFDSNQPQHF. DNA of the CDR3: TGTGCCAGCAGCGTCCAGGGCTTTGATAGCAATCAGCCCCAGCATTTT.